This TCR beta chain was captured in a study of cytomegalovirus exposure and HLA in healthy donors (dated by TCRdb to between 2016 and 2019). In terms of the full investigation: An earlier analysis of 587 of the donors reported 250 to 350 Gb of sequence data and some 120 million unique TCR beta sequences from roughly 180 million T cells. An early release that covered about 600 HLA-typed donors contained 300 to 350 gigabases of sequencing data and about 84 million unique TCR sequences. Of the 300 to 500 genotyped donors, less than 85% were placed in the genetic ancestry cluster associated with self-reported Caucasian donors. The study aimed to test whether signatures of past pathogen exposure could be identified by cataloging public T cell receptors. The study profiled the T cell repertoires of hundreds of subjects by immunosequencing and related them to cytomegalovirus serostatus. In addition to the first cohort of 650 to 800 subjects, a separate validation cohort of 120 different subjects was used. High-throughput TCR immunosequencing, statistical association of individual TCRs with disease status, and machine learning were combined to predict cytomegalovirus infection status. In a later analysis, previously published TCR beta repertoires from 670 or so donors were re-analyzed and high-resolution HLA genotyping was added so that TCR occurrence patterns could be studied. The later analysis used no new phenotypic data to find candidate immune exposures, relying instead on TCR beta sequences and their occurrence across donors. To decide whether each TCR beta V gene segment behaved as functional or pseudogenic, an earlier analysis of 587 of the donors relied on high-throughput TCR beta sequencing. Donor age, sex, ethnicity and CMV serostatus were collected together with the repertoire data. Genome-wide SNP genotypes for about 65% of the roughly 670 donors were used in a later genetic analysis, which treated that subset as a discovery cohort. Every discovery cohort repertoire had been produced on one sequencing platform. HLA typing included class I and class II loci at four-digit resolution. The number of donors typed differed by locus, with about 629-630 for A, B, C, DRB1 and DQB1, over 500 for DQA1, 600 to 610 for DPA1, and approximately 470 for DPB1. Because of strong linkage in the cohort, 5 or 6 DR-DQ haplotypes were treated as single units for association and clustering. Among around 400 genotyped donors of the cohort, an average of around 250,000 unique TCR beta nucleotide sequences was sequenced per donor, of which approximately 19% were non-productive. Here is what the overall study found, with its caveats: The classifier was reported to diagnose cytomegalovirus status with high specificity and sensitivity in both the original cohort and the validation cohort. CMV serostatus was the only immune exposure information available for the cohort. Because some donors lacked HLA typing at each locus, the association tests relied only on the typed subset. Over 15 rarely observed V segments, including chromosome 9 orphons, were excluded from the earlier analysis of approximately 500 of the donors because counts were too low. The cohort was sequenced for TCR beta chains only, and without alpha or paired-chain data the features that could be detected were limited. A total of fewer than 200 TCR beta chains were listed by the study as associated with cytomegalovirus. In an earlier analysis of more than 450 of the donors, most TCR beta V segments were observed in productive rearrangements about 87% or about 30% of the time, broadly matching IMGT annotations. According to a later genetic analysis, donors in an Asian-associated ancestry cluster had fewer N-insertions in productive TCRs than the approximately 670-donor mean. Three of the identified cytomegalovirus-associated TCR beta chains were confirmed in vitro to be specific for cytomegalovirus antigens. A further reported finding was that TCR beta sequences accurately predicted the HLA-A and HLA-B alleles for most subjects in the first cohort. According to the authors, the approach could potentially be generalized to other disease states and immunological phenotypes. Most TCR sequences were seen in very few donors, while some public TCRs were found in many individuals. A later genetic analysis associated a missense DCLRE1C variant with V-gene and J-gene trimming of TCR beta chains, and an independent cohort replicated the association. A later analysis found that most CMV-associated TCR beta chains appeared HLA-restricted, with HLA associations seemingly driven largely by CMV exposure. In a later analysis, several top co-occurrence clusters were reported to appear linked to parvovirus B19, influenza, CMV and Epstein-Barr virus. According to a later analysis, TCR association rates differed among HLA loci, with DRB1 alleles showing the most associated TCRs and HLA-C alleles showing the fewest. A later analysis found that HLA-associated TCR beta chains were more clonally expanded and had lower generation probabilities than equally common non-associated chains. Some IMGT-functional V segments, including TRBV6-2 and TRBV6-3, could not be distinguished by the 87-base-pair reads and were therefore excluded. Correlated functional status among segregating V segments might reflect linkage disequilibrium, but an unknown experimental factor could not be ruled out. When HLA alleles, especially DR and DQ, strongly co-occurred, attributing TCR associations to individual alleles was difficult. Specific HLA alleles were associated with 15,000 to 20,000 TCR beta sequences at a false discovery rate of 0.05 in a later analysis. A group of highly shared sequence variants was considered likely to be a technical artifact of the sequencing pipeline. Presence/absence analyses assumed roughly uniform sequencing depth across donors, an assumption that may not hold.

In the germline V gene, CDR1 corresponds to MNHNS and CDR2 to SASEGT. The CDR3 measures 15 amino acids from cysteine to phenylalanine. Only the CDR3 portion is preserved as DNA: 45 bases, with reading frame beginning at the first base. The V and J ends are trimmed by 8 bases and 5 bases, leaving 21 bases between them. Library construction relied on the immunoSEQ multiplex PCR assay. A mixture of 60 forward primers for TCR Vbeta segments and 13 reverse primers for TCR Jbeta segments was used in the multiplex PCR. The CDR3 region of rearranged TCR beta genes was amplified from genomic DNA with a multiplex PCR assay. On the Illumina HiSeq System, the amplified TCR beta libraries were sequenced as 87-base-pair reads. The study's processing was this. Across the 670 or so repertoires, a later analysis counted 75 million to 90 million unique TCR beta chains, approximately 12 million of which were shared by at least two donors. A nearest-neighbor algorithm error-corrected the raw reads and collapsed the reads into unique sequences, merging closely related sequences to remove PCR and sequencing errors. Alignment of CDR3 sequences to IMGT reference sequences was used to assign V, D and J gene segments. For a sequence to be retained, a match of at least six nucleotides was required to both a V gene segment and a J gene segment. Rearrangements were called productive when the CDR3 lacked stop codons and stayed in frame with V and J; all others were non-productive. CDR3 was defined by IMGT convention, running from the second conserved V-encoded cysteine to the conserved J-encoded phenylalanine. The earlier analysis of some 580 of the donors excluded any sequence lacking an unambiguous match to a single V gene segment. In an earlier analysis of approximately 560 of the donors, a V segment was called functional when productive rearrangements were above 56.7%, and segregating when the standard deviation between donors exceeded 5%. A statistical classification framework was built to diagnose cytomegalovirus status from the catalog of TCR beta chain sequences. In a later analysis, V and J genes were assigned by comparing TCR nucleotide sequences against IMGT/GENE-DB human TR gene sequences. A later analysis assigned CDR3 sequences and most-parsimonious VDJ recombination scenarios with the TCRdist pipeline. In a later analysis, each TCR beta chain was defined by its CDR3 amino acid sequence together with its V-gene family, and reads lacking a unique V-gene family were excluded. To address suspected cross-contamination and a sequencing artifact, a later analysis removed around 590 highly shared, low-generation-probability nucleotide sequences. For each public chain, a later analysis derived a clonal expansion index from normalized ranks of inferred template counts within each repertoire. In a later analysis, generation probabilities were computed using a VDJ recombination model fitted to out-of-frame rearrangements, and the results were checked against IGoR. Hypergeometric tests were used in a later analysis to score TCR-TCR, TCR-HLA and TCR-CMV co-occurrence, with a repertoire-size bias correction applied to the TCR pairs. In a later analysis, false discovery rates were estimated by permuting HLA or CMV assignments 20 times. In a later analysis, co-occurring TCRs were grouped using DBSCAN, with TCRdist sequence similarity added in when clustering inside HLA-allele-positive subsets. Co-occurrence clustering excluded repertoires with fewer than 30,000 or more than 120,000 public chains, plus five with anomalous nucleotide sharing. As stored in TCRdb, this immuneACCESS dataset retains in-frame rearrangements with V and J assigned. A fraction of the clones does not appear; measured against another copy, unresolved V genes explain less than half of the discrepancy, and the remainder lacks a known reason. The DNA was the basis for D and trimming; V, J and clone size are from that table. This sample lists 140,000 or so clones; roughly 85% were detected once. Less than 4% of the sample goes to the ten largest clones.

In total, just over 650 healthy bone marrow donors made up the cohort. All cohort members were sampled while nominally healthy, although unrecorded immune exposures were likely present. The donor tested CMV seronegative and was one of the 352 seronegative cohort members. Every donor gave a peripheral blood sample, and the peripheral blood mononuclear cells from that sample were used for TCR beta sequencing. Genomic DNA extraction from the blood cell samples was performed with the Qiagen DNeasy Blood Extraction Kit. Regarding this clone: Its antigen remains undetermined. No clone much larger than this one lies a single base away; base qualities are absent.

Sequencing used PBMCs. This receptor was identified in a male donor in good health and CMV-seronegative. This chain joins TRBV6-1 to TRBJ2-5; the D gene is perhaps TRBD1, from 6 matching bases. The CDR3 region: CASRIQGVKGETQYF. The DNA sequence follows: TGTGCCAGCCGAATACAGGGAGTAAAAGGGGAGACCCAGTACTTC.